This TCR beta chain was sequenced in a study of identical twins. Carrying unique molecular identifiers, the cDNA also gained a universal primer site through template switching. Using its own MiXCR run on the 5' RACE reads, TCRdb lists one record per CDR3 protein. The sample holds about 490,000 distinct CDR3 sequences, around 15% seen once. Germline CDR1 is SQVTM and CDR2 is ANQGSEA. This CDR3 contains 15 residues. With 4 bases removed from V and 1 base from J, the gap between germline ends came to 15 bases. This same sample was also taken into another study, of yellow fever vaccine responses in identical twins.

Sequencing input: CD4+ T cells sorted from blood. The J gene is TRBJ2-3, the V gene TRBV29-1; D remains ambiguous. The clonotype originates from a young woman in good health. DNA of the CDR3: TGCAGCGTTGCCCATCCCGGCGAGGGCACAGATACGCAGTATTTT. Its protein product is CSVAHPGEGTDTQYF.